Following are 2 T cell receptor beta chains from one sample sequenced in a study of cytomegalovirus exposure and HLA in healthy donors. The PCR used 60 Vbeta and 13 Jbeta primers. Assay used: immunoSEQ multiplex PCR; TCRdb lists only in-frame clones, some missing. The sample lists around 160,000 clones, around 80% occurring once. The sequenced material came from PBMCs. All receptors derive from a woman aged 40 to 50 in good health and CMV-seronegative.

This chain uses TRBV6-5 with TRBJ1-5; maybe TRBD1 (5 bases). The germline V gene has CDR1 MNHEY and CDR2 SVGAGI. This CDR3 region has 15 residues. V was shortened by 2 bases and J by 0 bases, with 8 bases between the two germline ends. The CDR3 sequence is CASSYQGLSNQPQHF. CDR3 in DNA: TGTGCCAGCAGTTACCAGGGTCTTAGCAATCAGCCCCAGCATTTT.

This chain's CDR3 is CASSWGTGPNYGYTF. The CDR3 bases are TGCGCCAGCAGCTGGGGGACAGGCCCTAACTATGGCTACACCTTC. V is TRBV5-1 and J is TRBJ1-2; 8 nucleotides agree with TRBD1. The germline V gene encodes CDR1 SGHRS and CDR2 YFSETQ. The CDR3 is made up of 15 amino acids. V was pared by 3 bases and J by 0 bases, with 4 bases of the junction left unmatched.